This T cell receptor beta chain was captured in a study of CD8 T cells in Susac syndrome. TCR beta sequences were obtained from blood CD8+ and CD4+ T cells. An input of roughly 0.5 to 1 ug of RNA was subjected to reverse transcription using random hexamers. It was immunoSEQ multiplex PCR that amplified TCR beta CDR3 across 54 Vbeta and 13 Jbeta. TCRdb fed the immunoSEQ multiplex PCR reads into MiXCR, producing one record per CDR3 protein. The table lists approximately 280,000 distinct CDR3 sequences, more than 75% of them singletons. The clonotype was recovered from a human donor with multiple sclerosis. Sequencing input: CD8+ T cells from PBMCs.

The CDR3 here is CASSSRLAGVREQFF. The CDR3, as DNA: TGTGCCAGCAGTTCACGGTTAGCGGGAGTAAGGGAGCAGTTCTTC. This sequence joins TRBV28 and TRBJ2-1, with 9 bases lining up with TRBD2. The CDR3 is 15 amino acids. Germline V gene data show CDR1 as MDHEN and CDR2 as SYDVKM. Unmatched junction bases numbered 11, after V lost 4 bases and J lost 10 bases.